This T cell receptor beta chain stems from a study of blood T cell repertoires in COVID-19. The overall study: Some COVID-19 samples were acute and others convalescent; all came from the United States, Italy and Spain. PBMCs, B-cell-depleted T cells, or T cells were the source of the cDNA or gDNA that made up the material.

Authors' processing steps: Reference gene primer amplification in the assay estimated nucleated cell counts. TCRdb keeps only in-frame clones here, not all; method: immunoSEQ multiplex PCR. The V and J calls and the clone size are those of that table, but D and trimming were determined from the DNA. The top ten hold approximately 6.2% of the sample, which has a few hundred thousand clones, 85% to 90% seen once. CDR3 size: 13 residues. Trimming took 0 bases from V and 4 from J, leaving 8 bases between them. Looked up from germline, CDR1 is SGHTS and CDR2 is YDEGEE. Sequencing used peripheral blood. The genes are TRBV5-8 and TRBJ2-7; D is perhaps TRBD2 (5 bases). The clonotype comes from a man in his 60s who had recovered from COVID-19. The CDR3 is CASSLVDLYEQYF. As DNA, the CDR3 is TGTGCCAGCAGCTTGGTGGACTTATACGAGCAGTACTTC.